The sequence of this T cell receptor beta chain was determined in a study of control samples from healthy donors and cancer patients. Some clones are missing from TCRdb's copy, which holds only in-frame ones; the method was immunoSEQ multiplex PCR. The data hold 150,000 to 200,000 clones, with approximately 92% observed a single time. In germline, CDR1 is MNHEY, CDR2 SVGAGI. The germline V and J ends were trimmed by 3 bases and 3 bases, with 9 bases remaining between them. The length of the CDR3 is 14 residues. The chain couples TRBV6-5 to TRBJ1-3, with unresolved D. The sequenced sample consisted of blood. The sequence came from an older woman in good health. The CDR3 DNA is TGTGCCAGCAGTTATTCGCTTAATGGAAACACCATATATTTT. Amino acid sequence: CASSYSLNGNTIYF.